This entry concerns a single T cell receptor (beta chain). What it binds is not known. The data stem from a study of T cell responses to AZD1222 COVID-19 vaccine. Overall study results and limits: Most donors were white British and more were female, and clonal diversity was possibly underestimated. AZD1222 recipients seropositive at baseline numbered only 5 to 7. Nearly half of the spike-specific TCRs reportedly recognize variant regions that carry no mutations. Breadth and depth of Spike-specific TCRs rose after two AZD1222 doses.

V lost 4 bases to trimming and J lost 5 bases; unmatched junction nucleotides: 6. The CDR3 has 16 amino acids. From germline, CDR1 is SGHVS and CDR2 FNYEAQ. Clones were sequenced by immunoSEQ multiplex PCR, and TCRdb holds only the in-frame ones, with some missing. The sample consists of some 150,000 clones, 93% of them appearing once. This clonotype was obtained from an adult in good health. This chain uses TRBV7-6 with TRBJ2-3, with 13 bases that match TRBD2. The specimen was peripheral blood, collected on day 0 of AZD1222 vaccination. This chain's CDR3 is CASSSGLAGDRDTQYF. CDR3 in DNA: TGTGCCAGCAGCTCAGGACTAGCGGGAGACCGAGATACGCAGTATTTT.